These 24 T cell receptor beta chains originate from one sample sequenced in a study of PD-1 blockade in classical Hodgkin lymphoma. Only in-frame clones appear in the TCRdb table, and some are missing; sequencing was by immunoSEQ multiplex PCR. The sample has approximately 9,900 clones; just under 75% are singletons. There was relapse after autologous stem cell transplantation in every patient, and there was variation in brentuximab vedotin exposure. Purified CD4+ T cells were obtained from thawed PBMCs through magnetic negative selection. Sequenced material: CD4+ T cells from blood, taken at baseline. The origin of the receptors is a human donor with classical Hodgkin lymphoma.

The CDR3 sequence: CASSLDQRGYNEQFF. Here the CDR3 DNA reads TGTGCCAGCAGCTTAGACCAGCGGGGCTACAATGAGCAGTTCTTC. V gene TRBV11-3 combines with J gene TRBJ2-1; TRBD2 agrees at 7 bases. J lost 3 bases, V lost 0 bases, and 2 bases had no gene match. The CDR3 is 15 residues long. Germline V gene sequence: CDR1 SGHNT, CDR2 YENEEA.

This clone was seen more than once but under ten times. The V gene is TRBV28, the J gene TRBJ2-3; 11 bases map to TRBD2. J was trimmed by 3 bases and V by 5 bases; bases with no gene match: 16. Germline CDR1 and CDR2: MDHEN and SYDVKM. CDR3 size: 19 residues. The DNA of the CDR3 is TGTGCCAGCAGTCCCTCGGCTACCACTAGCGGGAGTCTGACAGATACGCAGTATTTT. Residues: CASSPSATTSGSLTDTQYF. The full variable domain, rest sourced from reference TRBV28 and TRBJ2-3, is DVKVTQSSRYLVKRTGEKVFLECVQDMDHENMFWYRQDPGLGLRLIYFSYDVKMKEKGDIPEGYSVSREKKERFSLILESASTNQTSMYLCASSPSATTSGSLTDTQYFGPGTRLTVL.

The chain joins TRBV27 to TRBJ2-7, with 7 bases identical to TRBD1. Germline-derived CDR1 and CDR2 are MNHEY and SMNVEV (reference sequence). The CDR3 runs 16 residues. The V and J ends lost 3 bases and 3 bases, in that order; junction bases with no gene match: 11. CDR3 loop: CASSFTTSTGYYEQYF. The CDR3 nucleotides read TGTGCCAGCAGTTTCACAACATCGACAGGGTACTACGAGCAGTACTTC.

The V and J genes are TRBV6-6 and TRBJ2-2; D might be TRBD1 (5 bases). Germline V gene sequence: CDR1 MNHNY, CDR2 SVGAGI (reference sequence). The germline V and J ends were trimmed by 0 bases and 3 bases, with 11 bases remaining between them. This CDR3 contains 16 residues. This CDR3 reads CASSYSLGPYTGELFF. The CDR3 DNA follows: TGTGCCAGCAGTTACTCGCTGGGGCCGTACACCGGGGAGCTGTTTTTT.

This chain uses TRBV7-8 with TRBJ2-2; 9 bases match TRBD1. The germline V gene has CDR1 SGHVS and CDR2 FQNEAQ. The CDR3 loop spans 16 amino acids. J gave up 1 base and V 6 bases, and 6 bases lay outside the gene matches. In DNA, the CDR3 is TGTGCCAGCAGTGACAGGGGGGCATTGAACACCGGGGAGCTGTTTTTT. Protein product: CASSDRGALNTGELFF. Looking up the rest from reference TRBV7-8 and TRBJ2-2 gives the full variable domain: GAGVSQSPRYKVAKRGQDVALRCDPISGHVSLFWYQQALGQGPEFLTYFQNEAQLDKSGLPSDRFFAERPEGSVSTLKIQRTQQEDSAVYLCASSDRGALNTGELFFGEGSRLTVL.

V gene TRBV18 combines with J gene TRBJ1-1; D is perhaps TRBD1 (6 bases). Per the germline V gene, CDR1 is KGHSH and CDR2 is LQKENI. The V end lost 2 bases, the J end lost 1 base, and 11 bases lay between the germline ends. CDR3 length: 15 amino acids. The CDR3: CASSPSAQGNTEAFF. In DNA, the CDR3 is TGTGCCAGCTCACCAAGCGCACAGGGGAACACTGAAGCTTTCTTT.

This clone was detected a few times. The chain couples TRBV5-1 to TRBJ1-2; D gene uncertain. Trimming removed 4 bases from V and 2 bases from J, with 12 bases in between. From germline, CDR1 is SGHRS and CDR2 YFSETQ. The CDR3 sequence is 14 residues long. CDR3 in amino acids: CASSPGGGNYGYTF. The CDR3 coding sequence is TGCGCCAGCAGCCCCGGAGGCGGCAACTATGGCTACACCTTC.

The CDR3 DNA sequence: TGTGCCACCTACGGGTCCCCTCGCAATCAGCCCCAGCATTTT. As protein: CATYGSPRNQPQHF. V is TRBV28 and J is TRBJ1-5, with D unclear. The CDR3 has 14 amino acids. The germline CDR1 and CDR2 sequences are MDHEN and SYDVKM. V dropped 10 bases and J dropped 2 bases, with 15 bases sitting between them.

The count of this clone is one. The J gene is TRBJ1-2, the V gene TRBV27; D remains ambiguous. Germline assignment: CDR1 MNHEY and CDR2 SMNVEV (reference sequence). The CDR3 loop spans 12 amino acids. V was shortened by 6 bases and J by 6 bases, with 11 bases between the two germline ends. CDR3 loop: CASRTDSHGYTF. Written as DNA, the CDR3 is TGTGCCAGCAGGACTGATAGCCATGGCTACACCTTC.

This chain connects TRBV9 to TRBJ2-3; possibly TRBD2 for D (7 bases). Trimming took off 3 bases at V and 6 bases at J, with 23 bases between the two ends. The CDR3 runs to 17 residues. Germline-derived CDR1 and CDR2 are SGDLS and YYNGEE. The CDR3 DNA is TGTGCCAGCAGCGATGGGAGGGGGGTTGACGGCTTGGATACGCAGTATTTT. This gives the protein CASSDGRGVDGLDTQYF. Together with reference TRBV9 and TRBJ2-3, the CDR3 gives the full variable domain: DSGVTQTPKHLITATGQRVTLRCSPRSGDLSVYWYQQSLDQGLQFLIQYYNGEERAKGNILERFSAQQFPDLHSELNLSSLELGDSALYFCASSDGRGVDGLDTQYFGPGTRLTVL.

The V gene is TRBV27, the J gene TRBJ2-2; TRBD1 is a possible D gene (6 bases). Germline loops: CDR1 MNHEY, CDR2 SMNVEV (reference sequence). The ends were cut back, 4 bases at V and 2 bases at J, with 14 bases in the middle. The CDR3 totals 16 residues. CDR3 loop: CASSSNRALNTGELFF. DNA of the CDR3: TGTGCCAGCAGTTCGAACAGGGCACTCAACACCGGGGAGCTGTTTTTT.

The rearrangement joins TRBV19 to TRBJ1-3; D is uncertain. Trimming stripped 8 bases from V and 4 bases from J, with 9 bases between. This CDR3 has 12 residues. The germline V gene has CDR1 LNHDA and CDR2 SQIVND (reference sequence). CDR3 region: CASLSGGNTIYF. The CDR3 DNA sequence: TGTGCCAGTCTGTCGGGAGGAAACACCATATATTTT.

A few counts support this clone. The rearrangement uses TRBV5-1 and TRBJ2-1; TRBD1 aligns across 8 bases. The CDR3 covers 15 residues. The germline gives CDR1 SGHRS, CDR2 YFSETQ. V lost 3 bases and J lost 5; bases outside the gene matches: 7. This CDR3 is CASSWAQGANNEQFF. The DNA for the CDR3 is TGCGCCAGCAGCTGGGCCCAGGGGGCGAACAATGAGCAGTTCTTC.

The chain carries TRBV27 and TRBJ2-3; perhaps D is TRBD1 or TRBD2 (5 bases each). CDR1 is MNHEY and CDR2 is SMNVEV in the germline V gene (reference sequence). The length of the CDR3 is 14 residues. The ends were cut back, 6 bases at V and 6 bases at J, with 16 bases in the middle. The CDR3 nucleotides read TGTGCCAGCAGACTCCGGGACCTTGGGGATACGCAGTATTTT. It translates to CASRLRDLGDTQYF.

This clone was found a few times. V and J are TRBV10-3 and TRBJ2-7; D is ambiguous. Germline CDR1 reads ENHRY; CDR2 reads SYGVKD. The CDR3 covers 13 residues. V was shortened by 0 bases and J by 5 bases, with 8 bases between the two germline ends. The CDR3 DNA follows: TGTGCCATCAGTGAGTCCCACAGCCACGAGCAGTACTTC. Translated: CAISESHSHEQYF.

The V call is TRBV6-4, the J call TRBJ2-1; D uncertain. Trimming removed 5 bases at V and 9 bases at J, with 14 bases between. Germline V gives CDR1 MRHNA, CDR2 SNTAGT. The CDR3 totals 13 residues. In DNA, the CDR3 is TGTGCCAGCAGTTCAACCCCGAAGGGTGAGCAGTTCTTC. Protein product: CASSSTPKGEQFF.

The table lists this clone with a few counts. This chain's CDR3 is CASSPPGQIEAFF. DNA for the CDR3: TGTGCCAGCTCACCACCGGGACAGATTGAAGCTTTCTTT. This chain links TRBV18 with TRBJ1-1; TRBD1 matches at 7 bases. Looked up from germline, CDR1 is KGHSH and CDR2 is LQKENI. After removal of 0 bases from V and 7 bases from J, the junction contained 2 bases not matched to a gene. The CDR3 is 13 amino acids.

The chain recombines TRBV6-6 with TRBJ1-2, with D unresolved. V dropped 6 bases and J dropped 1 base, with 12 bases sitting between them. The germline V gene has CDR1 MNHNY and CDR2 SVGAGI (reference sequence). The CDR3 is made up of 14 amino acids. CDR3 region: CASSTGDFNYGYTF. The CDR3 region has the DNA TGTGCCAGCAGCACGGGAGATTTTAACTATGGCTACACCTTC.

This chain joins TRBV6-6 and TRBJ1-5, with 7 bases lining up with TRBD1. This CDR3 comprises 14 residues. The V gene's germline CDR1 is MNHNY and CDR2 SVGAGI (reference sequence). J gave up 4 bases and V 0 bases, and 0 bases lay outside the gene matches. CDR3 bases: TGTGCCAGCAGTTACTCGACAGGGAATCAGCCCCAGCATTTT. This encodes CASSYSTGNQPQHF.

The gene calls are TRBV5-1 and TRBJ1-4, with TRBD1 matching 8 bases. The germline V gene encodes CDR1 SGHRS and CDR2 YFSETQ. CDR3 size: 14 residues. Trimming at V came to 1 base and at J to 7 bases, leaving 3 bases not matched to a gene. CDR3 sequence reads: CASSLWGTGEKLFF. For the CDR3, the DNA is TGCGCCAGCAGCTTGTGGGGGACAGGTGAAAAACTGTTTTTT.

The V call is TRBV15, the J call TRBJ2-7; possible D gene TRBD2, 5 bases. V lost 2 bases to trimming and J lost 2 bases, with 16 bases between them. The CDR3 is 16 residues long. The germline V gene has CDR1 LNHNV and CDR2 YYDKDF (reference sequence). Here the CDR3 reads CATSRNPSGATYEQYF. The CDR3 region has the DNA TGTGCCACCAGCAGAAATCCCAGCGGCGCTACCTACGAGCAGTACTTC.

This clone has more than one count but fewer than ten. The chain employs TRBV5-6 and TRBJ2-1; possibly TRBD2 for D (6 bases). The length of the CDR3 is 17 residues. V dropped 6 bases and J dropped 2 bases, with 21 bases sitting between them. In germline, CDR1 is SGHDT, CDR2 YYEEEE. DNA of the CDR3: TGTGCCAGCACCCTCCCTGGGCTAGCGACGACCTACAATGAGCAGTTCTTC. Its protein product is CASTLPGLATTYNEQFF. Supplemented by reference TRBV5-6 and TRBJ2-1, the full variable domain reads DAGVTQSPTHLIKTRGQQVTLRCSPKSGHDTVSWYQQALGQGPQFIFQYYEEEERQRGNFPDRFSGHQFPNYSSELNVNALLLGDSALYLCASTLPGLATTYNEQFFGPGTRLTVL.

V gene TRBV6-6 combines with J gene TRBJ2-1; D not resolved. Germline V gene sequence: CDR1 MNHNY, CDR2 SVGAGI (reference sequence). V was trimmed by 8 bases and J by 7 bases, leaving 9 bases between them. The CDR3 contains 11 residues. CDR3 protein: CASGLGNEQFF. CDR3 nucleotide sequence: TGTGCCAGCGGTTTGGGAAATGAGCAGTTCTTC.

The chain combines TRBV7-8 with TRBJ2-7; D might be TRBD1 (5 bases). This CDR3 is built from 15 residues. Germline V lookup: CDR1 SGHVS, CDR2 FQNEAQ. Trimming cost V 5 bases and J 4 bases, with 18 bases left between them. The DNA for the CDR3 is TGTGCCAGCAGCCAAGGCAGCCAGGGTCCGTACGAGCAGTACTTC. Its translation is CASSQGSQGPYEQYF.